This entry lists 14 T cell receptor beta chains sequenced from one sample in a study of graft-versus-host responses after intestinal transplantation. TCRdb's table, derived via immunoSEQ multiplex PCR, lists solely in-frame clones and lacks some. The table has 12,000 to 15,000 clones, about 93% seen once. Material: PBMCs, obtained 9 days after transplant. These receptors were taken from a human patient who received an intestinal transplant, so some T cells may come from the graft donor.

The table lists this clone with a count of one. This chain joins TRBV4-1 and TRBJ1-1, with D tentatively TRBD1 (6 bases). Germline CDR1 is MGHRA and CDR2 is YSYEKL. CDR3 length equals 15 residues. Trimming removed 0 bases at V and 1 base at J, with 9 bases between. DNA for the CDR3: TGCGCCAGCAGCCAAGATATGGGGGCGAACACTGAAGCTTTCTTT. This gives the protein CASSQDMGANTEAFF.

The V gene is TRBV28, the J gene TRBJ2-7, with 10 bases identical to TRBD2. The CDR3 runs 17 residues. The junction had 14 bases not matched to a gene; V was cut back by 6 bases and J by 3 bases. Germline assignment: CDR1 MDHEN and CDR2 SYDVKM. CDR3 nucleotides: TGTGCCAGCAGACCTAGTGGACTAGCGGAGACTGGCTACGAGCAGTACTTC. Translating it yields CASRPSGLAETGYEQYF.

J is TRBJ1-5 and V is TRBV27; D is ambiguous. The germline V gene has CDR1 MNHEY and CDR2 SMNVEV (reference sequence). V lost 2 bases to trimming and J lost 4 bases, with 6 bases between them. The CDR3 spans 13 residues. The CDR3 reads CASSLGYNQPQHF. CDR3 sequence (DNA): TGTGCCAGCAGTTTAGGGTATAATCAGCCCCAGCATTTT.

J is TRBJ1-1 and V is TRBV5-1, with 9 nucleotides matching TRBD1. V shed 4 bases, J shed 5 bases, and the junction held 9 bases outside the gene matches. In germline, CDR1 is SGHRS, CDR2 YFSETQ. The CDR3 has 15 residues. The CDR3 is CASSPHRGRGTEAFF. The CDR3 DNA sequence: TGCGCCAGCAGCCCTCACAGGGGGCGCGGAACTGAAGCTTTCTTT.

The V gene is TRBV7-9, the J gene TRBJ2-3, with TRBD2 matching 13 bases. The J segment lost 3 bases and the V segment lost 5 bases, leaving 2 bases of the junction unmatched. From germline, CDR1 is SEHNR and CDR2 FQNEAQ (reference sequence). The length of the CDR3 is 15 residues. The CDR3 here is CASSRTSGRTDTQYF. The CDR3 region has the DNA TGTGCCAGCAGCCGGACTAGCGGGAGAACAGATACGCAGTATTTT.

Only one count was recorded for this clone. This rearrangement joins TRBV6-1 to TRBJ2-7; D might be TRBD1 or TRBD2, each matching 5 bases. V was trimmed by 0 bases and J by 2 bases, leaving 14 bases between them. The CDR3 length is 16 residues. In germline, CDR1 is MNHNS, CDR2 SASEGT. CDR3 nucleotide sequence: TGTGCCAGCAGTGAAGCCCAATGGGGGAAGGCCTACGAGCAGTACTTC. This sequence encodes CASSEAQWGKAYEQYF.

The V gene is TRBV9, the J gene TRBJ2-3; D uncertain. Germline CDR1 is SGDLS and CDR2 is YYNGEE. Trimming cost V 0 bases and J 1 base, with 12 bases left between them. This CDR3 has 16 residues. The CDR3 region has the DNA TGTGCCAGCAGCGTAGGGGCGGTGGCCCGCACAGATACGCAGTATTTT. Translated, it gives CASSVGAVARTDTQYF. The variable domain in full, completed from reference TRBV9 and TRBJ2-3, reads DSGVTQTPKHLITATGQRVTLRCSPRSGDLSVYWYQQSLDQGLQFLIQYYNGEERAKGNILERFSAQQFPDLHSELNLSSLELGDSALYFCASSVGAVARTDTQYFGPGTRLTVL.

The chain is built from TRBV4-1 and TRBJ2-2; D not certain. The CDR3 totals 15 residues. Trimming took 0 bases from V and 3 from J, leaving 8 bases between them. The V gene's germline CDR1 is MGHRA and CDR2 YSYEKL. CDR3: CASSQDGGDTGELFF. The DNA for the CDR3 is TGCGCCAGCAGCCAAGATGGCGGCGACACCGGGGAGCTGTTTTTT.

J is TRBJ1-2 and V is TRBV29-1; D unclear. CDR1 and CDR2 from the germline V gene are SQVTM and ANQGSEA. Trimming took 7 bases from V and 0 from J, leaving 12 bases between them. The CDR3 sequence is 13 residues long. Written as DNA, the CDR3 is TGCAGCGCCCTGGGCCCCACTAACTATGGCTACACCTTC. It is translated as CSALGPTNYGYTF.

The chain joins TRBV27 to TRBJ2-1; weak D call: TRBD2 (5 bases). V was pared by 5 bases and J by 6 bases, with 8 bases between. The CDR3 totals 12 residues. CDR1 and CDR2 (germline): MNHEY, SMNVEV (reference sequence). CDR3 region: CASSHGLNEQFF. The CDR3 DNA follows: TGTGCCAGCAGTCACGGACTCAATGAGCAGTTCTTC.

The chain employs TRBV4-1 and TRBJ1-1, with D possibly TRBD1 on 6 matching bases. The CDR3 contains 13 residues. The ends were cut back, 4 bases at V and 7 bases at J, with 13 bases in the middle. Germline CDR1 MGHRA, CDR2 YSYEKL. The CDR3 reads CASSLQGGDEAFF. In nucleotides, the CDR3 is TGCGCCAGCAGCCTACAGGGAGGTGATGAAGCTTTCTTT.

V and J are TRBV9 and TRBJ1-5, with D perhaps TRBD1 (6 bases). Germline lookup yields CDR1 SGDLS and CDR2 YYNGEE. Between the trimmed V and J ends, which lost 3 bases and 0 bases, there was a span of 22 bases. CDR3 size: 19 residues. The CDR3 is CASSGDKGGHPYSNQPQHF. In DNA form, the CDR3 reads TGTGCCAGCAGCGGGGACAAGGGAGGGCACCCTTATAGCAATCAGCCCCAGCATTTT.

This sequence joins TRBV7-6 and TRBJ1-4; D ambiguous. CDR3 length: 14 residues. V was trimmed by 5 bases and J by 7 bases, leaving 14 bases between them. From germline, CDR1 is SGHVS and CDR2 FNYEAQ. CDR3 in amino acids: CASSKRVGGEKLFF. The CDR3 DNA is TGTGCCAGCAGCAAGCGGGTGGGTGGTGAAAAACTGTTTTTT. Full variable domain (outside the CDR3, taken from reference TRBV7-6 and TRBJ1-4): GAGVSQSPRYKVTKRGQDVALRCDPISGHVSLYWYRQALGQGPEFLTYFNYEAQQDKSGLPNDRFSAERPEGSISTLTIQRTEQRDSAMYRCASSKRVGGEKLFFGSGTQLSVL.

The chain uses TRBV11-2 and TRBJ2-5; TRBD1 aligns across 10 bases. This CDR3 comprises 15 residues. V shed 5 bases and J 1 base; nucleotides not matched to a gene: 4. CDR1 and CDR2 from the germline V gene are SGHAT and FQNNGV. This CDR3 is CASSTGTGVQETQYF. CDR3 coding DNA: TGTGCCAGCAGCACCGGGACAGGGGTCCAAGAGACCCAGTACTTC.